One sample yielded the 18 T cell receptor beta chains listed below, sequenced in a study of beta chain features in type 1 diabetes. Since all of the isolated RNA was reverse transcribed, expressed TCRB transcripts were what got sequenced. The repertoire was sequenced with immunoSEQ multiplex PCR; TCRdb's copy has only in-frame clones and lacks some. The table records some 150,000 clones, less than 9% of them present only once. Material for sequencing was central memory CD4+ T cells from blood. The receptors come from a woman in her 30s in good health.

This chain links TRBV9 with TRBJ2-5; 7 nucleotides agree with TRBD2. This CDR3 region has 15 residues. Per the germline V gene, CDR1 is SGDLS and CDR2 is YYNGEE. The V segment lost 0 bases and the J segment 0 bases; nucleotides outside the gene matches: 2. CDR3 sequence (DNA): TGTGCCAGCAGCGTAGGGCTAGCGGACCAAGAGACCCAGTACTTC. Amino acids: CASSVGLADQETQYF.

This clone was seen more than once but under ten times. The chain is built from TRBV11-3 and TRBJ2-1, with 10 bases lining up with TRBD2. Germline-derived CDR1 and CDR2 are SGHNT and YENEEA. CDR3 length equals 13 residues. J was trimmed by 9 bases and V by 7 bases; bases with no gene match: 6. The CDR3 spells CASTSGSRGEQFF. The CDR3 DNA follows: TGTGCCAGCACTAGCGGGAGTAGGGGTGAGCAGTTCTTC.

The rearrangement links TRBV30 to TRBJ1-4; D not resolved. The CDR3 is 12 amino acids. Looked up from germline, CDR1 is GTSNPN and CDR2 is SVGIG (reference sequence). Between the trimmed V and J ends, which lost 0 bases and 8 bases, there was a span of 7 bases. The CDR3 protein is CAWSVIREKLFF. In DNA, the CDR3 is TGTGCCTGGAGTGTAATACGGGAAAAACTGTTTTTT.

This clone appeared a few times. CDR3 region: CASSFIGQGQETQYF. CDR3 DNA sequence: TGTGCCAGCAGCTTCATTGGACAGGGGCAAGAGACCCAGTACTTC. V usage is TRBV7-9 and J usage is TRBJ2-5; 9 bases are a match to TRBD1. After removal of 3 bases from V and 2 bases from J, the junction contained 4 bases not matched to a gene. The CDR3 is made up of 15 amino acids. Germline CDR1 SEHNR, CDR2 FQNEAQ (reference sequence).

This clone was seen only a few times. V usage is TRBV6-5 and J usage is TRBJ1-3; D is unclear. Trimming took off 0 bases at V and 4 bases at J, with 10 bases between the two ends. Per the germline V gene, CDR1 is MNHEY and CDR2 is SVGAGI. This CDR3 is 15 amino acids long. CDR3 protein: CASSYSTSNGNTIYF. The CDR3 nucleotides read TGTGCCAGCAGTTACTCGACTTCCAACGGAAACACCATATATTTT.

V gene TRBV7-9 combines with J gene TRBJ2-5, with 8 nucleotides matching TRBD1. CDR3 length: 14 amino acids. The germline V gene encodes CDR1 SEHNR and CDR2 FQNEAQ (reference sequence). J gave up 5 bases and V 5 bases, and 7 bases lay outside the gene matches. CDR3 region: CASSRAGGWETQYF. The CDR3 coding sequence is TGTGCCAGCAGCCGTGCAGGGGGCTGGGAGACCCAGTACTTC. Filled out from reference TRBV7-9 and TRBJ2-5, the complete variable domain reads DTGVSQNPRHKITKRGQNVTFRCDPISEHNRLYWYRQTLGQGPEFLTYFQNEAQLEKSRLLSDRFSAERPKGSFSTLEIQRTEQGDSAMYLCASSRAGGWETQYFGPGTRLLVL.

This clone showed up just a few times. The gene calls are TRBV28 and TRBJ2-7, with D unclear. This CDR3 is built from 14 residues. V was clipped by 5 bases and J by 1 base, with 12 bases between them. The germline V gene encodes CDR1 MDHEN and CDR2 SYDVKM. The CDR3 DNA follows: TGTGCCAGCAGTAAGAATACAGTGTCCTACGAGCAGTACTTC. Protein product: CASSKNTVSYEQYF.

V usage is TRBV18 and J usage is TRBJ1-3, with TRBD1 matching over 7 bases. CDR3 length: 15 amino acids. Losses at the gene ends were 4 bases for V and 2 bases for J; bases not matched to a gene: 5. CDR1 and CDR2 from the germline V gene are KGHSH and LQKENI. The CDR3 reads CASSLKGQTGNTIYF. The CDR3 DNA reads TGTGCCAGCTCACTAAAGGGACAGACTGGAAACACCATATATTTT.

The gene calls are TRBV25-1 and TRBJ2-7; 10 nucleotides line up with TRBD2. V dropped 3 bases and J dropped 6; count of bases not matched to a gene: 17. Germline lookup yields CDR1 MGHDK and CDR2 SYGVNS. There are 18 residues in the CDR3. In DNA, the CDR3 is TGTGCCAGCAGTGACTCCGGGACCTTGCCTAGCGGGAGTCCCGAGCAGTACTTC. Protein product: CASSDSGTLPSGSPEQYF.

This chain uses TRBV6-5 with TRBJ2-4; maybe TRBD1 (6 bases). This CDR3 spans 13 amino acids. Germline values: CDR1 MNHEY, CDR2 SVGAGI. Trimming stripped 6 bases from V and 6 bases from J, with 12 bases between. CDR3 protein: CASRNPRGNIQYF. CDR3 sequence (DNA): TGTGCCAGCAGAAACCCCAGGGGAAACATTCAGTACTTC.

The V gene is TRBV28, the J gene TRBJ1-1; D is perhaps TRBD1 (6 bases). The CDR3 covers 15 residues. The germline gives CDR1 MDHEN, CDR2 SYDVKM. V lost 6 bases and J lost 5, with 19 bases in between. The CDR3 loop is CASSTPDRRRTEAFF. DNA of the CDR3: TGTGCCAGCAGCACCCCCGACAGGCGTCGGACTGAAGCTTTCTTT.

This clone has just a few counts. This sequence joins TRBV30 and TRBJ2-7, with 10 bases matching TRBD2. This CDR3 is built from 14 residues. Trimming took 4 bases from V and 2 from J; bases not matched to a gene: 5. Germline assignment: CDR1 GTSNPN and CDR2 SVGIG (reference sequence). CDR3 nucleotide sequence: TGTGCCTGGACTTGGACTAGCGGAGCCTACGAGCAGTACTTC. Translating gives CAWTWTSGAYEQYF.

This clone was detected a few times. CDR3 coding DNA: TGTGCCAGCAGGGGACAGGGGGATCAGCCCCAGCATTTT. Amino acid sequence: CASRGQGDQPQHF. The chain recombines TRBV2 with TRBJ1-5; 11 nucleotides agree with TRBD1. CDR3 length equals 13 residues. Germline V lookup: CDR1 SNHLY, CDR2 FYNNEI. Trimming took 6 bases from V and 5 from J; bases not matched to a gene: 0.

The genes are TRBV5-1 and TRBJ2-2, with 9 positions matching TRBD1. The ends lost 4 bases at V and 3 bases at J; junction bases unmatched: 4. The germline CDR1 and CDR2 sequences are SGHRS and YFSETQ. The CDR3 extends over 15 amino acids. The CDR3, as DNA: TGCGCCAGCAGCGACGGGACAGGGCACACCGGGGAGCTGTTTTTT. Its translation: CASSDGTGHTGELFF.

This clone was counted between two and nine times. The chain couples TRBV7-9 to TRBJ2-5; D remains ambiguous. Trimming cost V 2 bases and J 2 bases, with 6 bases left between them. The CDR3 is made up of 13 amino acids. Germline CDR1 and CDR2: SEHNR and FQNEAQ (reference sequence). CDR3 sequence reads: CASSLLPQETQYF. CDR3 bases: TGTGCCAGCAGCTTACTACCGCAAGAGACCCAGTACTTC.

This clone was detected a few times. The chain carries TRBV2 and TRBJ2-1, with D possibly TRBD2 on 6 matching bases. This CDR3 is 15 amino acids long. The germline gives CDR1 SNHLY, CDR2 FYNNEI. V gave up 1 base and J gave up 9 bases, with 16 bases separating them. CDR3: CASSEDGIRAGEQFF. The CDR3 DNA reads as TGTGCCAGCAGTGAAGATGGGATCCGAGCGGGTGAGCAGTTCTTC.

The rearrangement uses TRBV30 and TRBJ2-3; 11 positions agree with TRBD2. The CDR3 loop spans 15 amino acids. J lost 4 bases, V lost 0 bases, and 3 bases had no gene match. CDR1 is GTSNPN, CDR2 SVGIG, per germline (reference sequence). The CDR3 protein is CAWSVLAGAPDTQYF. The CDR3 DNA is TGTGCCTGGAGTGTACTAGCGGGAGCCCCAGATACGCAGTATTTT.

This clone was seen a handful of times. The CDR3 is CASSSEQGGYQPQHF. The DNA for the CDR3 is TGTGCCAGCAGTTCCGAACAGGGGGGGTATCAGCCCCAGCATTTT. This chain uses TRBV6-1 with TRBJ1-5, with 8 bases aligning to TRBD1. Germline CDR1 MNHNS, CDR2 SASEGT. V lost 5 bases to trimming and J lost 5 bases; unmatched junction nucleotides: 8. CDR3 length: 15 residues.